The entry below gives a single T cell receptor (beta chain) sequence along with its context. Its antigen is undetermined. The data were taken from a study of cytomegalovirus exposure and HLA in healthy donors. Study results and caveats: In a later analysis, HLA-associated beta chains showed higher expansion and lower generation probabilities than comparable chains.

The PCR contained 60 Vbeta and 13 Jbeta primers. Libraries were prepared by immunoSEQ multiplex PCR; TCRdb keeps only in-frame clonotypes and omits some of them. The table records 200,000 to 250,000 clones, 80% to 85% of them present only once. All the people who gave samples were healthy bone marrow donors. Germline CDR1 is MNHEY and CDR2 is SMNVEV (reference sequence). The V and J ends lost 1 base and 3 bases, in that order; junction bases with no gene match: 2. CDR3 size: 16 residues. This chain links TRBV27 with TRBJ2-7; 14 bases match TRBD2. This clonotype originated in a woman aged 35 to 49 in good health and CMV-seronegative. The sequenced material came from PBMCs. In nucleotides, the CDR3 is TGTGCCAGCAGTTTATGGGGGACTAGCGGGAGCTACGAGCAGTACTTC. Its protein is CASSLWGTSGSYEQYF.